This T cell receptor beta chain was captured in a study of blood T cell repertoires in COVID-19. The V and J ends lost 8 bases and 6 bases respectively, with 11 bases between them. The CDR3 extends over 11 amino acids. Per the original data handling: Reference gene primer amplification in the assay estimated nucleated cell counts. Libraries were prepared by immunoSEQ multiplex PCR; TCRdb keeps only in-frame clonotypes and omits some of them. V and J calls and clone size are copied from that table; D and trimming were computed from the DNA. The sample contains roughly 290,000 clones, 70% to 90% of which appear only once.

Sequenced sample: PBMCs or T cells enriched from blood (not recorded which). The rearrangement uses TRBV12-3 or TRBV12-4 and TRBJ2-7, with D maybe TRBD1 (5 bases). This clonotype was obtained from a woman aged 30 to 39 who had recovered from COVID-19. CDR3 amino acids: CASGRASEQYF. In DNA, the CDR3 is TGTGCCAGCGGCAGGGCCAGCGAGCAGTACTTC.